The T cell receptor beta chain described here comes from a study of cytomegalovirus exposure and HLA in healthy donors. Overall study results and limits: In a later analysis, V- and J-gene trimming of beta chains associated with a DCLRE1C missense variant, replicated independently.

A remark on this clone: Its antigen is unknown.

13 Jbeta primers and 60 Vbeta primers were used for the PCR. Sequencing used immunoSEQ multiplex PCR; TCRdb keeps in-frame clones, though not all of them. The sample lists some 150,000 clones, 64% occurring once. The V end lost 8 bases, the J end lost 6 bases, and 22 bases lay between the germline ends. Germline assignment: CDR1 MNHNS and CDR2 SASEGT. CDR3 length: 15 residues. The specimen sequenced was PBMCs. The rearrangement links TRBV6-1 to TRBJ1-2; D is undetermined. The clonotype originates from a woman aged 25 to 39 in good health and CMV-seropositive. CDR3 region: CASREVPGASDGYTF. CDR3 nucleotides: TGTGCCAGCCGAGAAGTTCCAGGCGCCTCGGATGGCTACACCTTC.